Reported below is one TCR beta chain. Its antigen specificity is not known. The sample holds no much larger clone one base away, and base qualities are not on file. Library prep was done by the immunoSEQ multiplex PCR assay. For most patients, genomic DNA was isolated using the Qiagen DNeasy Blood and Tissue Kit and was shipped frozen to Adaptive Biotechnologies for TCR sequencing. For most patients, genomic DNA was subjected to high-throughput TCR-beta CDR3 sequencing by Adaptive Biotechnologies. Under the source paper's analysis protocol: Adaptive's ImmunoSEQ software supplied the TCR sequencing data for 15 to 20 patients, while MiXCR and VDJtools were used to process three other patients. CD4 versus CD8 sorting errors were corrected by removing sequences found in both subsets at a frequency ratio below 5:1. CDR3 nucleotide sequences shared by donor and recipient were removed because the origin of these sequences could not be assigned. Alloreactive clones required at least 2-fold expansion over unstimulated cells and minimum CFSE-low frequency of 0.002% (template counts) or 0.001% (read counts). Mappable clones were those detected in sequenced pre-transplant spleen, lymph node, or MLR CFSE-low populations of the donor or recipient. The cumulative frequency of alloreactive clones was calculated as a percentage of all sequences, weighted by copy number. TCRdb obtained this table from immuneACCESS and retained in-frame rearrangements with V and J assigned. These tables miss some clones; where compared with another copy, unresolved V genes account for less than half of the shortfall, and the remainder is unexplained. That table gives V, J and clone size, and the DNA gave D and trimming. In this sample the table shows about 85,000 clones, roughly 80% of which occur a single time. The leading ten clones occupy around 0.86% of the sample.

The CDR1 and CDR2 encoded by the germline V gene are SGHAT and FQNNGV. Inclusive of the bounding cysteine and phenylalanine, the CDR3 is 14 residues long. Of all the DNA, just the CDR3 is kept, 42 bases in frame from base 1. Trimming accounts for 5 bases at V and 0 bases at J, while the number of junction bases matched to no gene is 4. This specimen's time point label, interpreted: cells obtained before transplantation from donor or recipient. CD3+CD4+ and CD3+CD8+ populations were FACS-sorted from unstimulated pre-transplant donor and recipient cells taken from spleen or lymph nodes. These data belong to a study of graft-versus-host responses after intestinal transplantation (dated by TCRdb to about 2021). Context from the whole study: The transplants that recipients got were multivisceral, liver-intestinal, or isolated intestinal. Every recipient was given anti-thymocyte globulin induction, followed by around three years of maintenance tacrolimus and steroids. After intestinal transplantation, graft-versus-host and host-versus-graft alloreactive T cell clones were followed in the graft, circulation and bone marrow using bulk TCR-beta CDR3 sequencing. Alloreactive clones were identified by sequencing pre-transplant mixed lymphocyte reaction products and comparing them with unstimulated pre-transplant donor and recipient T cells. A cohort of approximately 24 intestinal transplant recipients, including one retransplant, was enrolled, and a few patients lacking pretransplant specimens were excluded. Donor T cell macrochimerism was defined as a peak of at least 4% donor T cells among recipient peripheral blood mononuclear cells. Rather than being sequenced by the commercial service, samples from a few later patients were sequenced in-house on an Illumina MiSeq and processed with MiXCR.

What the study reported, not specific to this receptor: Peak levels of circulating GvH clones were associated with declines in HvG clones early after transplant. The relatively low number and heterogeneity of intestinal transplant patients limited the conclusions. GvH clones were detected in recipient bone marrow, and some appeared earlier in ileal mucosa or blood, consistent with an intestinal mucosal origin. Patients with donor T cell macrochimerism had high GvH to HvG T cell clonal ratios in their allografts.

The receptor was isolated from a human donor who received an intestinal transplant. The specimen comprised unstimulated CD4+ T cells sorted from spleen or lymph node cells, sampled before intestinal transplant. The chain employs TRBV11-2 and TRBJ2-7, with 7 middle bases fitting TRBD1. The CDR3 sequence is CASSARDSSYEQYF. At the DNA level, the sequence is TGTGCCAGCAGCGCACGGGACAGCTCCTACGAGCAGTACTTC.